One and the same sample provided the 11 T cell receptor beta chains below, sequenced in a study of regulatory T cells in long-lasting Graves disease. Building of the TCR beta libraries involved iRepertoire HTBI primers and Arm-PCR of CDR3 regions. TCRdb reprocessed the multiplex PCR reads with MiXCR, giving one entry per CDR3 protein. The data show around 500,000 distinct CDR3 sequences, about 12% seen once. As for time point: newly diagnosed GD, antithyroid drugs for less than 3 months. RNA from PBMCs was the source of the TCR library. This same sample was also taken into another study, of T cells in Graves' hyperthyroidism and ophthalmopathy.

The sequences come from peripheral blood mononuclear cells (PBMCs), collected at new diagnosis, from a patient treated with antithyroid drugs. The receptors were sampled from a young woman with Graves disease.

This clonotype appeared many times. The chain joins TRBV30 to TRBJ2-3, with TRBD2 as a possible D gene (5 bases). The CDR3 contains 14 residues. Germline V gives CDR1 GTSNPN, CDR2 SVGIG (reference sequence). Trimming stripped 1 base from V and 5 bases from J, with 13 bases between. Here the CDR3 reads CAWSGGSGKDTQYF. The CDR3 DNA sequence: TGTGCCTGGAGTGGTGGGAGTGGGAAAGATACGCAGTATTTT.

The rearrangement links TRBV6-1 to TRBJ1-4, with unresolved D. Germline V CDR1 and CDR2: MNHNS, SASEGT. V lost 10 bases and J 4 bases, leaving 13 bases between the germline ends. CDR3 length equals 13 residues. The CDR3 sequence: CATSPAVNEKLFF. CDR3 DNA sequence: TGTGCCACCTCCCCAGCCGTTAATGAAAAACTGTTTTTT.

This clonotype was recorded at least ten times. The gene calls are TRBV7-2 and TRBJ2-1, with a tentative D call TRBD2 (5 bases). Trimming took off 1 base at V and 4 bases at J, with 11 bases between the two ends. This CDR3 comprises 15 residues. Germline V gene data show CDR1 as SGHTA and CDR2 as FQGNSA. The CDR3 reads CASSLDGGRYNEQFF. As DNA, the CDR3 is TGTGCCAGCAGCTTAGACGGAGGCAGGTACAATGAGCAGTTCTTC.

In this sample, this clonotype turned up many times. The V and J genes are TRBV2 and TRBJ1-5; D gene ambiguous. CDR1 is SNHLY and CDR2 is FYNNEI in the germline V gene. V gave up 8 bases and J gave up 4 bases, with 12 bases separating them. CDR3 length equals 13 residues. CDR3 bases: TGTGCCAGCTGTGTCGTGTCAAATCAGCCCCAGCATTTT. It encodes CASCVVSNQPQHF.

The chain joins TRBV4-3 to TRBJ1-1; D perhaps matches TRBD1 (5 bases). The CDR3 runs 15 residues. V lost 4 bases to trimming and J lost 5 bases, with 17 bases between them. Germline-derived CDR1 and CDR2 are LGHNA and YSLEER. As DNA, the CDR3 is TGCGCCAGCAGCCCCCTGGGGAGGGGTGTGACTGAAGCTTTCTTT. Protein: CASSPLGRGVTEAFF.

The chain employs TRBV24-1 and TRBJ2-1, with TRBD2 identical over 8 bases. Unmatched junction bases numbered 8, after V lost 3 bases and J lost 5 bases. This CDR3 spans 16 amino acids. The germline CDR1 and CDR2 sequences are KGHDR and SFDVKD. The CDR3 loop is CATSDPGTRPNNEQFF. The DNA for the CDR3 is TGTGCCACCAGTGATCCCGGGACTAGACCGAACAATGAGCAGTTCTTC.

This clonotype was observed at least ten times. This chain joins TRBV12-3 or TRBV12-4 and TRBJ2-5, with D unresolved. The CDR3 contains 13 residues. V lost 4 bases and J lost 4, with 10 bases in between. CDR3 nucleotides: TGTGCCAGCAGTTCCCAAAAGGTAGAGACCCAGTACTTC. This sequence encodes CASSSQKVETQYF.

This clonotype was counted many times. The chain links TRBV12-3 or TRBV12-4 to TRBJ2-1; 9 positions match TRBD2. The CDR3 runs 15 residues. The trim removed 6 bases at V and 7 bases at J, leaving 10 bases unmatched. CDR3 coding DNA: TGTGCCAGCAGGGGGGCGGGAGGGCCCTCGAATGAGCAGTTCTTC. It specifies CASRGAGGPSNEQFF.

This clonotype was recorded at least ten times. One end of the junction is discordant with germline, which a read error may explain. The CDR3 here is CASTELGRQEAQYF. DNA of the CDR3: TGTGCCAGCACCGAGCTGGGTAGGCAAGAGGCCCAGTACTTC. The chain carries TRBV6-1 and TRBJ2-5; D unresolved. Germline loops: CDR1 MNHNS, CDR2 SASEGT. The CDR3 has 14 residues.

This clonotype has a handful of counts. The rearrangement uses TRBV4-1 and TRBJ2-2; D possibly uses TRBD1 or TRBD2 (5 bases each). This CDR3 spans 15 amino acids. Per the germline V gene, CDR1 is MGHRA and CDR2 is YSYEKL. V was shortened by 8 bases and J by 5 bases, with 18 bases between the two germline ends. CDR3 amino acids: CASHPEGKGTGELFF. CDR3 in DNA: TGCGCCAGCCATCCAGAGGGGAAGGGAACCGGGGAGCTGTTTTTT.

Many counts were recorded for this clonotype. V is TRBV19 and J is TRBJ2-5, with 14 bases aligning to TRBD2. The CDR3 length is 17 residues. J was trimmed by 5 bases and V by 4 bases; bases with no gene match: 9. Per the germline V gene, CDR1 is LNHDA and CDR2 is SQIVND (reference sequence). CDR3: CASSTRLAGGLGETQYF. CDR3 DNA sequence: TGTGCCAGTAGTACCAGACTAGCGGGAGGGCTCGGCGAGACCCAGTACTTC.